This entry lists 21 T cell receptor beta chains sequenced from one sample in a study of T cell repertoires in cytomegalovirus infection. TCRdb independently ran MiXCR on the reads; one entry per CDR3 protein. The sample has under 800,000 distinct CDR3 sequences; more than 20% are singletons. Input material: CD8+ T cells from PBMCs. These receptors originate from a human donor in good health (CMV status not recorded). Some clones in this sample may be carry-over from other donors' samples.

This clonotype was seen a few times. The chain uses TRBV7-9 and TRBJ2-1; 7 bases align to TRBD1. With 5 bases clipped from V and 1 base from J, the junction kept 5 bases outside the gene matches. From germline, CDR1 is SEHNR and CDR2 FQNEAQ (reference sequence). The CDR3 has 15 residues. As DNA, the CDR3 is TGTGCCAGCAGCCGGGACAGCTTTTCCTACAATGAGCAGTTCTTC. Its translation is CASSRDSFSYNEQFF.

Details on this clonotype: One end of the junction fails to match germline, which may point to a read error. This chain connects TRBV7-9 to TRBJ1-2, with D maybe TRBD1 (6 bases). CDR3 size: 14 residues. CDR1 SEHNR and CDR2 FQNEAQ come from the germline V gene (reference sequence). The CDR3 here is CTSSPGVRNYGYTF. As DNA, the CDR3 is TGTACCAGCAGCCCAGGGGTCCGTAACTATGGCTACACCTTC.

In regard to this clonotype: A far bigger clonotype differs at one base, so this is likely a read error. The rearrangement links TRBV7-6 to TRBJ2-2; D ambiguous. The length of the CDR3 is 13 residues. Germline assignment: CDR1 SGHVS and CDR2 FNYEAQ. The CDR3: CASSLWNTRELFF. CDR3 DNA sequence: TGTGCCAGCAGCTTATGGAACACCAGGGAGCTGTTTTTT.

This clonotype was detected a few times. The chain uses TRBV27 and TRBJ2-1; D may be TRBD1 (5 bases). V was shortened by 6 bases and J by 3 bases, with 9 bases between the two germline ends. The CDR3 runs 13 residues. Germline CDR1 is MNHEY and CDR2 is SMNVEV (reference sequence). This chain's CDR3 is CASRTAIYNEQFF. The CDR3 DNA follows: TGTGCCAGCAGGACAGCGATCTACAATGAGCAGTTCTTC.

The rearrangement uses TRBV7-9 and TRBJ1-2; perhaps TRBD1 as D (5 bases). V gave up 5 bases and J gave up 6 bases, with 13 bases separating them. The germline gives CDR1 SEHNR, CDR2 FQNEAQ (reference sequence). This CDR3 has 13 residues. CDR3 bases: TGTGCCAGCAGCCCCCCGGGGGAGGATGGCTACACCTTC. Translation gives CASSPPGEDGYTF.

The CDR3 nucleotides read TGTGCCAGCAGTGAAGGAGCGGGGGCCCACGACGAGCAGTACGTC. The encoded protein is CASSEGAGAHDEQYV. The chain has TRBV2 and TRBJ2-7; 8 positions match TRBD2. The CDR3 covers 15 residues. Germline V lookup: CDR1 SNHLY, CDR2 FYNNEI. Trimming took 1 base from V and 5 from J; bases not matched to a gene: 7.

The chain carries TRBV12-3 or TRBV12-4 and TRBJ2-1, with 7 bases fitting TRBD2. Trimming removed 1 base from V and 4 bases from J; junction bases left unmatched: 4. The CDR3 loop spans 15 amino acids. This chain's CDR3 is CASSLGSGEYNEQFF. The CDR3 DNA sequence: TGTGCCAGCAGTTTAGGCAGCGGGGAATACAATGAGCAGTTCTTC.

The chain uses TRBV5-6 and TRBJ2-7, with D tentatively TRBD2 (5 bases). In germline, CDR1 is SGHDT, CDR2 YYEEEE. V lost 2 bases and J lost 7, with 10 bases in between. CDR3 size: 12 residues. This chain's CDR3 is CASSFFSGEQYV. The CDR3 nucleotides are TGTGCCAGCAGCTTTTTCTCGGGGGAGCAGTACGTC.

The CDR3 DNA is TGTGCCAGCAGCTCATTCAGGGACAGGGCCGATGAGCAGTTCTTC. Its translation: CASSSFRDRADEQFF. The V call is TRBV7-9, the J call TRBJ2-1; 9 nucleotides match TRBD1. Germline trimming cut 4 bases from V and 8 bases from J; bases unmatched to any gene: 9. Germline-derived CDR1 and CDR2 are SEHNR and FQNEAQ (reference sequence). There are 15 residues in the CDR3.

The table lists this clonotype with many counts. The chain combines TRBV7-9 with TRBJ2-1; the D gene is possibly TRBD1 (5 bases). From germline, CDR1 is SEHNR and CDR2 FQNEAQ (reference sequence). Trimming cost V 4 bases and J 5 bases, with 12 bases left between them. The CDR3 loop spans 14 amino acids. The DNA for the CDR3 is TGTGCCAGCAGCTCGGGCCCGGACAACAATGAGCAGTTCTTC. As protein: CASSSGPDNNEQFF.

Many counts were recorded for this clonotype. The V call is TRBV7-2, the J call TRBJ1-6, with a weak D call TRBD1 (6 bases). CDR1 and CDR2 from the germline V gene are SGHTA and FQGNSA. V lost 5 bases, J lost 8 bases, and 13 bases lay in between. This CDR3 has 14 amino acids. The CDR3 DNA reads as TGTGCCAGCAGCCCCGGGACACTAGATTCACCCCTCCACTTT. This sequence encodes CASSPGTLDSPLHF.

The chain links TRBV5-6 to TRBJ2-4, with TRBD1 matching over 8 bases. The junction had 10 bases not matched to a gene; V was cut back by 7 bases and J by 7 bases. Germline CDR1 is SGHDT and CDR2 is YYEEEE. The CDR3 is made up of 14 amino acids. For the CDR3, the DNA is TGTGCCAGCTCGGGGGACAGGCGGCCCAACATTCAGTACTTC. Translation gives CASSGDRRPNIQYF.

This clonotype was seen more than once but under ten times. The chain's CDR3 is CASSLTSQGARAYGYTF. Written as DNA, the CDR3 is TGTGCCAGCAGCCTCACCTCCCAGGGTGCAAGGGCCTATGGCTACACCTTC. The chain has TRBV7-9 and TRBJ1-2; a weak D match, TRBD1 (5 bases). This CDR3 has 17 residues. Germline V gives CDR1 SEHNR, CDR2 FQNEAQ (reference sequence). V was shortened by 5 bases and J by 4 bases, with 23 bases between the two germline ends.

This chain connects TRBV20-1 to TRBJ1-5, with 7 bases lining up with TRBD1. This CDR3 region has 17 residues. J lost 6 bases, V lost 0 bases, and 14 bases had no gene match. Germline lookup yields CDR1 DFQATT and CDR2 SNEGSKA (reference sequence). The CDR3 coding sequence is TGCAGTGCTAGAGATGTGGTGACAGGGACAGACGGTCAGCCCCAGCATTTT. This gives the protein CSARDVVTGTDGQPQHF.

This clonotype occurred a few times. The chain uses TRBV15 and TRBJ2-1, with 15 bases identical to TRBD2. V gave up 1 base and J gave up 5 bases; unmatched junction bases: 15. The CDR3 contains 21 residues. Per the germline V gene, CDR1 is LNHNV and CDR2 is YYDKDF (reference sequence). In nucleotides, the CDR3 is TGTGCCACCAGCAGAGCCCTTATAGGACTAGCGGGGGGGCTTGAAAACAATGAGCAGTTCTTC. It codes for CATSRALIGLAGGLENNEQFF.

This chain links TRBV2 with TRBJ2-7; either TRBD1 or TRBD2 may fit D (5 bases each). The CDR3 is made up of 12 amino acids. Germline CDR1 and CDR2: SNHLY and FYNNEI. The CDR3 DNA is TGTGTCAGCAGGGACGGAGCCTACGAGCAGTACGTC. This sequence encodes CVSRDGAYEQYV.

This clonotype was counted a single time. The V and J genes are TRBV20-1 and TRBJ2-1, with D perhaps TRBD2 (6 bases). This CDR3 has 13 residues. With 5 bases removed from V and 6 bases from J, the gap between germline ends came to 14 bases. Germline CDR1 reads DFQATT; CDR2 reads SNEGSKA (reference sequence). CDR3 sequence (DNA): TGCAGTGCTGCATCCGGGGGATCCAATGAGCAGTTCTTC. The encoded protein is CSAASGGSNEQFF.

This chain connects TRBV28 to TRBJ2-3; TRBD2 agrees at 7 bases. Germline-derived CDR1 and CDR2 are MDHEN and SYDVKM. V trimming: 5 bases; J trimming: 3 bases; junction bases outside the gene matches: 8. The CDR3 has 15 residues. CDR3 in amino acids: CASSTPEGGTDTQYF. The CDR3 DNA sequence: TGTGCCAGCAGTACGCCCGAGGGAGGGACAGATACGCAGTATTTT.

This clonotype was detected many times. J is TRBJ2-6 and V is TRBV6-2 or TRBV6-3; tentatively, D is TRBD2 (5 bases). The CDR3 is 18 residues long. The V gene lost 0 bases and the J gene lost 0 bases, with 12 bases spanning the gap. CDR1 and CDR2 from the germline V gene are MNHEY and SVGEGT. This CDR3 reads CASSYSPDFTSGANVLTF. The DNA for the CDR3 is TGTGCCAGCAGTTACTCGCCGGACTTCACCTCTGGGGCCAACGTCCTGACTTTC.

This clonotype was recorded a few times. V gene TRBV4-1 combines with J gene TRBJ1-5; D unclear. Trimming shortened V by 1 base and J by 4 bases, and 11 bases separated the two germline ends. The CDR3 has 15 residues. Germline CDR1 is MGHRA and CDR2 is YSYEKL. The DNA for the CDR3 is TGCGCCAGCAGCCAAGTTTTGAAGGGAAATCAGCCCCAGCATTTT. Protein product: CASSQVLKGNQPQHF.

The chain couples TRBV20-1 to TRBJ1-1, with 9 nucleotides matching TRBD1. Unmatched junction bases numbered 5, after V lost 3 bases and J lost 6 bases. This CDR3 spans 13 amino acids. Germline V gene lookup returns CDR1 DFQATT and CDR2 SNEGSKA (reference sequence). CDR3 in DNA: TGCAGTGCTAGGGGGGGGACAGGGCCTGAAGCTTTCTTT. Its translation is CSARGGTGPEAFF.